These T cell receptor beta chains were read from a single sample in a study of beta chain features in type 1 diabetes. The data were produced by immunoSEQ multiplex PCR, yet TCRdb's version contains in-frame clones alone and is incomplete. This table has approximately 250,000 clones, roughly a tenth appearing once. Specimen: naive CD4+ T cells from blood. These receptors came from a man aged 25 to 45 with type 1 diabetes. CDR3s leave out the opening cysteine and the closing phenylalanine or tryptophan. The listing skips clone size in some rows; elsewhere it reads once, few, many or a size class.

clone_size: .; v_call: TRBV7-7; cdr3_aa: ASSVGEGSYEQY
clone_size: few; v_call: TRBV19; cdr3_aa: ASSPQGQPQH
clone_size: .; v_call: TRBV9; cdr3_aa: ASSPLGGGAAYEQY
clone_size: few; v_call: TRBV18; cdr3_aa: ASSPNYQRGMETQY
clone_size: .; v_call: TRBV9; cdr3_aa: ASSVDRTDTQY
clone_size: .; v_call: TRBV30; cdr3_aa: ASRVVGAGYEQY
clone_size: few; v_call: TRBV5-4; cdr3_aa: ASSFGSGVMETQY
clone_size: few; v_call: TRBV7-2; cdr3_aa: ASSQNPYVETQY
clone_size: few; v_call: TRBV7-9; cdr3_aa: ASSLDGRVTNEQF
clone_size: few; v_call: TRBV4-1; cdr3_aa: ASSQAAARDVQY
clone_size: .; v_call: TRBV29-1; cdr3_aa: SVGGGAVYGYT
clone_size: .; v_call: TRBV29-1; cdr3_aa: SVGVLAGEQY
clone_size: few; v_call: TRBV7-9; cdr3_aa: ASSLQGAYNEQF
clone_size: few; v_call: TRBV14; cdr3_aa: ASSQPGGYGYT
clone_size: few; v_call: TRBV7-3; cdr3_aa: ASSPGQGNTEAF
clone_size: few; v_call: TRBV19; cdr3_aa: ASRRGETQY
clone_size: few; v_call: TRBV6-5; cdr3_aa: ASSYQGARHNEQF